One and the same sample provided the 19 T cell receptor beta chains below, sequenced in a study of vaccination effects on CD4 cells after COVID-19. The antigens these receptors bind are not known. Method: immunoSEQ multiplex PCR; TCRdb's copy keeps in-frame clones and lacks some. The table records 25,000 to 30,000 clones, about 70% of them present only once. Expansion with viral peptide pools was applied to antigen-specific CD4+ T cells by the ViraFEST assay prior to sequencing. Subsequent to 10 days of culture, CD4+ T cells were isolated. Each vaccine recipient was nucleocapsid antibody negative and had no prior SARS-CoV-2 infection. Specimen: CD4+ T cells from PBMCs cultured with HCoV-NL63 spike peptides, collected before COVID-19 vaccination. Receptors were obtained from a human donor who received a COVID-19 vaccine.

This sequence joins TRBV14 and TRBJ2-2; D unresolved. The CDR3 runs to 15 residues. Germline V lookup: CDR1 SGHDN, CDR2 FVKESK. With 1 base removed from V and 3 bases from J, the gap between germline ends came to 9 bases. CDR3 sequence: CASSQVQWYTGELFF. For the CDR3, the DNA is TGTGCCAGCAGCCAAGTGCAGTGGTACACCGGGGAGCTGTTTTTT.

The chain links TRBV5-6 to TRBJ2-3, with a weak D call TRBD2 (5 bases). In germline, CDR1 is SGHDT, CDR2 YYEEEE. V lost 4 bases and J lost 1, with 16 bases in between. There are 16 residues in the CDR3. The CDR3 sequence: CASSGTARRGTDTQYF. The CDR3 nucleotides read TGTGCCAGCAGCGGCACGGCGAGGCGGGGCACAGATACGCAGTATTTT.

J is TRBJ1-5 and V is TRBV5-1; a possible D gene is TRBD1 (5 bases). Germline V gene lookup returns CDR1 SGHRS and CDR2 YFSETQ. The V gene lost 0 bases and the J gene lost 4 bases, with 11 bases spanning the gap. This CDR3 region has 15 residues. This CDR3 reads CASSLAGRGNQPQHF. The CDR3 DNA reads TGCGCCAGCAGCTTGGCCGGAAGGGGAAATCAGCCCCAGCATTTT.

The V gene is TRBV5-5, the J gene TRBJ1-3, with 7 bases lining up with TRBD1. CDR3 length: 16 residues. V trimming: 4 bases; J trimming: 0 bases; junction bases outside the gene matches: 7. CDR1 SGHKS and CDR2 YYEKEE come from the germline V gene (reference sequence). For the CDR3, the DNA is TGTGCCAGCAGCGAGGGGGCGTCTAACTCTGGAAACACCATATATTTT. Translating gives CASSEGASNSGNTIYF.

This clone appeared a few times. The genes are TRBV7-9 and TRBJ1-1, with a weak D call TRBD1 (5 bases). The V end lost 3 bases, the J end lost 0 bases, and 5 bases lay between the germline ends. This CDR3 is built from 13 residues. In germline, CDR1 is SEHNR, CDR2 FQNEAQ (reference sequence). CDR3 DNA: TGTGCCAGCAGCTTGGACATGAACACTGAAGCTTTCTTT. As protein: CASSLDMNTEAFF.

This chain connects TRBV6-6 to TRBJ2-3; D unclear. This CDR3 has 14 residues. Trimming took 5 bases from V and 0 from J, leaving 9 bases between them. Germline CDR1 MNHNY, CDR2 SVGAGI (reference sequence). DNA for the CDR3: TGTGCCAGCAGTCAGGACCGAAGCACAGATACGCAGTATTTT. Its translation: CASSQDRSTDTQYF.

V and J are TRBV6-5 and TRBJ2-3; D is perhaps TRBD1 (5 bases). Germline CDR1 MNHEY, CDR2 SVGAGI. The CDR3 spans 13 residues. Trimming shortened V by 6 bases and J by 4 bases, and 11 bases separated the two germline ends. Written as DNA, the CDR3 is TGTGCCAGCAGAGTTACAGGTCCAGATACGCAGTATTTT. Translating gives CASRVTGPDTQYF.

V gene TRBV5-4 combines with J gene TRBJ2-7; D is unresolved. Trimming cost V 0 bases and J 1 base, with 5 bases left between them. CDR3 length: 13 amino acids. Germline CDR1 reads SGHNT; CDR2 reads YYREEE (reference sequence). The CDR3: CASSLGQSYEQYF. The CDR3 DNA reads as TGTGCCAGCAGCTTGGGCCAGTCCTACGAGCAGTACTTC.

This clone turned up a few times. The CDR3 loop is CASSLGAGNTEAFF. The CDR3 bases are TGTGCCAGCAGCTTAGGTGCAGGGAACACTGAAGCTTTCTTT. The rearrangement links TRBV7-9 to TRBJ1-1; no reliable D call. From germline, CDR1 is SEHNR and CDR2 FQNEAQ (reference sequence). Trimming removed 1 base at V and 1 base at J, with 7 bases between. This CDR3 has 14 amino acids.

This clone was recorded a few times. The rearrangement links TRBV2 to TRBJ1-2; D is uncertain. Trimming removed 2 bases at V and 5 bases at J, with 9 bases between. The CDR3 is 13 residues long. Germline lookup yields CDR1 SNHLY and CDR2 FYNNEI. This chain's CDR3 is CASSELRLYGYTF. The CDR3 DNA sequence: TGTGCCAGCAGTGAACTAAGGCTATATGGCTACACCTTC.

The chain has TRBV19 and TRBJ2-6; D not certain. The CDR3 runs 14 residues. The germline gives CDR1 LNHDA, CDR2 SQIVND (reference sequence). V lost 1 base to trimming and J lost 2 bases, with 3 bases between them. CDR3 coding DNA: TGTGCCAGTAGTATAGGCCCTGGGGCCAACGTCCTGACTTTC. Its protein product is CASSIGPGANVLTF.

This chain uses TRBV3-1 (or the pseudogene TRBV3-2) with TRBJ2-2, with no clear D. Germline values: CDR1 LGHDT, CDR2 YNNKEL (reference sequence). The CDR3 has 16 amino acids. With 0 bases removed from V and 4 bases from J, the gap between germline ends came to 12 bases. CDR3 loop: CASSQERLVGTGELFF. CDR3 bases: TGTGCCAGCAGCCAAGAAAGGCTAGTGGGCACCGGGGAGCTGTTTTTT.

This clone is large. The rearrangement uses TRBV11-2 and TRBJ2-1; TRBD2 matches 10 bases. Looked up from germline, CDR1 is SGHAT and CDR2 is FQNNGV. The trim removed 6 bases at V and 4 bases at J, leaving 9 bases unmatched. The CDR3 length is 16 residues. The CDR3 region has the DNA TGTGCCAGCAGGCCAGCCCTAGCGGGGGCTTACAATGAGCAGTTCTTC. It yields the protein CASRPALAGAYNEQFF.

The genes are TRBV6-6 and TRBJ1-5, with D unresolved. The CDR3 is 15 residues long. From germline, CDR1 is MNHNY and CDR2 SVGAGI (reference sequence). Between the trimmed V and J ends, which lost 5 bases and 4 bases, there was a span of 15 bases. The DNA for the CDR3 is TGTGCCAGCAGTACCCGGGAGCTGAGGAATCAGCCCCAGCATTTT. Its protein product is CASSTRELRNQPQHF.

The chain uses TRBV6-6 and TRBJ1-1, with D unresolved. The CDR3 is made up of 12 amino acids. Germline values: CDR1 MNHNY, CDR2 SVGAGI (reference sequence). The V end was cut by 7 bases, the J end by 5 bases, with 11 bases between. The CDR3 coding sequence is TGTGCCAGCACCCCATCCCAGACTGAAGCTTTCTTT. Amino acid sequence: CASTPSQTEAFF.

The chain employs TRBV20-1 and TRBJ2-7; D uncertain. Between the trimmed V and J ends, which lost 3 bases and 2 bases, there was a span of 5 bases. The germline gives CDR1 DFQATT, CDR2 SNEGSKA (reference sequence). CDR3 length: 11 amino acids. The CDR3 coding sequence is TGCAGTGCTAGGGAGACCTACGAGCAGTACTTC. This sequence encodes CSARETYEQYF.

V usage is TRBV19 and J usage is TRBJ2-3, with D possibly matching TRBD2 (6 bases). Deletions cut 4 bases from V and 2 bases from J, with 10 bases between. Germline CDR1 LNHDA, CDR2 SQIVND (reference sequence). This CDR3 comprises 14 residues. CDR3 amino acids: CASSRAGPTDTQYF. The DNA of the CDR3 is TGTGCCAGTAGTAGGGCGGGGCCCACAGATACGCAGTATTTT.

This chain uses TRBV6-6 with TRBJ2-5; D possibly corresponds to TRBD2 (5 bases). Trimming cost V 0 bases and J 1 base, with 9 bases left between them. The CDR3 is 15 amino acids. Germline CDR1 is MNHNY and CDR2 is SVGAGI (reference sequence). The CDR3 protein is CASSYSRVVQETQYF. CDR3 sequence (DNA): TGTGCCAGCAGTTACTCGAGGGTAGTCCAAGAGACCCAGTACTTC.

This rearrangement joins TRBV6-5 to TRBJ2-7; TRBD2 matches 8 bases. The V segment lost 2 bases and the J segment 6 bases; nucleotides outside the gene matches: 6. Looked up from germline, CDR1 is MNHEY and CDR2 is SVGAGI. This CDR3 contains 14 residues. The CDR3 DNA sequence: TGTGCCAGCAGTTACGTAGCGGGGCCCCCCGAGCAGTACTTC. Its protein is CASSYVAGPPEQYF.